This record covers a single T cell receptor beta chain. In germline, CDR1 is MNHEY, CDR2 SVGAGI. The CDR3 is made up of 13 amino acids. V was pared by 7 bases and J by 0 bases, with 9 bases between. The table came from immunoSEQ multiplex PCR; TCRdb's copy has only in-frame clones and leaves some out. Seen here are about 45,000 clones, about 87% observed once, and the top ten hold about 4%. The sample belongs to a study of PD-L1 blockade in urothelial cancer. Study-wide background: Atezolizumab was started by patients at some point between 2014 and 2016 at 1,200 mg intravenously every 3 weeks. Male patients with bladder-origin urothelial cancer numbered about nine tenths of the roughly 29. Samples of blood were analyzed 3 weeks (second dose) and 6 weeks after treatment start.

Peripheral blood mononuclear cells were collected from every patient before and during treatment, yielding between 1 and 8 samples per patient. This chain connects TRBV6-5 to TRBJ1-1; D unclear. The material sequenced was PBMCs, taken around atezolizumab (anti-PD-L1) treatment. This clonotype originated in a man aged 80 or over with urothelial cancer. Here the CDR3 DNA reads TGTGCCAGCAATACGGGGATGAACACTGAAGCTTTCTTT. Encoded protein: CASNTGMNTEAFF.